Each of the 32 T cell receptor beta chains below was sequenced from the same sample in a study of blood T cells in healthy people across ages. Using a J-beta primer mix together with a sample-barcoded 5' primer, a second PCR was run for roughly 7 to 12 cycles. Using its own MiXCR run on the 5' RACE reads, TCRdb lists one record per CDR3 protein. The sample lists about 1,400,000 distinct CDR3 sequences; about 40% were seen once. The sample consisted of blood. The receptors shown here come from a woman aged 18-30 years in good health.

This sequence joins TRBV11-2 and TRBJ2-1; a possible D gene is TRBD1 (6 bases). Germline loops: CDR1 SGHAT, CDR2 FQNNGV. CDR3 length: 17 residues. V lost 5 bases and J 0 bases, leaving 17 bases between the germline ends. The CDR3 region is CASSPRRTDPSYNEQFF. In DNA form, the CDR3 reads TGTGCCAGCAGCCCACGCAGGACAGACCCCTCCTACAATGAGCAGTTCTTC.

This clonotype has a handful of counts. This chain connects TRBV7-9 to TRBJ1-4; TRBD1 matches 8 bases. Germline lookup yields CDR1 SEHNR and CDR2 FQNEAQ (reference sequence). With 5 bases clipped from V and 8 bases from J, the junction kept 7 bases outside the gene matches. This CDR3 is built from 14 residues. CDR3: CASSLQGGYEKLFF. In DNA form, the CDR3 reads TGTGCCAGCAGCCTACAGGGGGGATACGAAAAACTGTTTTTT.

The J gene is TRBJ1-4, the V gene TRBV25-1; 7 bases match TRBD1. Germline V CDR1 and CDR2: MGHDK, SYGVNS. The CDR3 covers 14 residues. The trim removed 9 bases at V and 7 bases at J, leaving 11 bases unmatched. The DNA of the CDR3 is TGTGCCAGTCGACAGGGTACAGCGAGTGAAAAACTGTTTTTT. Protein: CASRQGTASEKLFF.

The CDR3 sequence: CASSQDTGSWNEQFF. CDR3 DNA: TGCGCCAGCAGCCAAGATACTGGCTCATGGAATGAGCAGTTCTTC. The chain carries TRBV4-1 and TRBJ2-1; D call uncertain. Germline CDR1 and CDR2: MGHRA and YSYEKL. The CDR3 loop spans 15 amino acids. V lost 0 bases and J lost 7, with 13 bases in between.

This chain joins TRBV6-1 and TRBJ2-2, with a weak D call TRBD2 (6 bases). Trimming removed 7 bases at V and 3 bases at J, with 12 bases between. This CDR3 region has 14 residues. Germline-derived CDR1 and CDR2 are MNHNS and SASEGT. The CDR3 coding sequence is TGTGCCAGCATAGCGGATTCTTACACCGGGGAGCTGTTTTTT. This gives the protein CASIADSYTGELFF.

The chain carries TRBV6-5 and TRBJ1-1, with D uncertain. The CDR3 length is 13 residues. Germline loops: CDR1 MNHEY, CDR2 SVGAGI. The V gene lost 5 bases and the J gene lost 6 bases, with 13 bases spanning the gap. CDR3 nucleotide sequence: TGTGCCAGCAGTCCCCCGGCCGGCTCTGAAGCTTTCTTT. Encoded protein: CASSPPAGSEAFF.

This rearrangement joins TRBV10-3 to TRBJ2-5; 8 bases match TRBD2. J gave up 5 bases and V 3 bases, and 8 bases lay outside the gene matches. The CDR3 has 15 residues. CDR1 is ENHRY, CDR2 SYGVKD, per germline. This CDR3 is CAISEPGGPFETQYF. The CDR3, as DNA: TGTGCCATCAGTGAACCGGGGGGGCCTTTTGAGACCCAGTACTTC.

The CDR3 DNA follows: TGTGCCAGCAGCCCAAGACTAGGGCTAGGCAATGAGCAGTTCTTC. Translation: CASSPRLGLGNEQFF. This sequence joins TRBV7-2 and TRBJ2-1, with D perhaps TRBD2 (6 bases). The CDR3 is 15 residues long. V was clipped by 5 bases and J by 6 bases, with 17 bases between them. Germline CDR1 and CDR2: SGHTA and FQGNSA.

This clonotype was recorded a few times. The chain is built from TRBV6-6 and TRBJ1-4, with 8 bases lining up with TRBD1. The CDR3 is 15 amino acids. Germline V lookup: CDR1 MNHNY, CDR2 SVGAGI (reference sequence). Trimming removed 7 bases from V and 0 bases from J; junction bases left unmatched: 4. The CDR3 DNA is TGTGCCAGCATCCTACAGGGGGCAACTAATGAAAAACTGTTTTTT. Amino acids: CASILQGATNEKLFF.

The gene calls are TRBV5-1 and TRBJ2-5; 10 bases line up with TRBD2. The end of the DNA aligns better with TRBJ2-7, so the J call may be wrong. From germline, CDR1 is SGHRS and CDR2 YFSETQ. This CDR3 contains 14 residues. The CDR3 region is CASRTGLARNEQYF. CDR3 nucleotide sequence: TGCGCCAGCAGAACGGGACTAGCGAGGAACGAGCAGTACTTC.

The rearrangement joins TRBV30 to TRBJ1-1; the D is unclear. Germline-derived CDR1 and CDR2 are GTSNPN and SVGIG (reference sequence). This CDR3 has 13 residues. The germline V and J ends were trimmed by 1 base and 7 bases, with 13 bases remaining between them. The CDR3 reads CAWSGQGGNEAFF. The CDR3, as DNA: TGTGCCTGGAGTGGACAAGGAGGGAATGAAGCTTTCTTT.

Remarks on this clonotype: A clone one base away is much larger, so this may be a read error. The J gene is TRBJ2-5, the V gene TRBV25-1, with D possibly matching TRBD1 (5 bases). CDR1 and CDR2 (germline): MGHDK, SYGVNS. This CDR3 is built from 16 residues. The CDR3 loop is CASSEWGIVREEAQYF. The CDR3 DNA reads TGTGCCAGCAGTGAATGGGGCATAGTGAGAGAAGAGGCCCAGTACTTC.

There are a few counts of this clonotype. The gene calls are TRBV20-1 and TRBJ2-1, with TRBD2 matching over 10 bases. The CDR3 has 15 amino acids. Germline-derived CDR1 and CDR2 are DFQATT and SNEGSKA (reference sequence). The V and J ends lost 5 bases and 3 bases, in that order; junction bases with no gene match: 7. Written as DNA, the CDR3 is TGCAGTGCTTCAGTAGCGGGAGGCGACTACAATGAGCAGTTCTTC. Translating gives CSASVAGGDYNEQFF.

CDR3 in DNA: TGTGCCAGCAGAGGGACAGACCATGGCTACACCTTC. Amino acids: CASRGTDHGYTF. The chain carries TRBV6-6 and TRBJ1-2; 7 bases map to TRBD1. Germline CDR1 reads MNHNY; CDR2 reads SVGAGI (reference sequence). CDR3 length equals 12 residues. The ends lost 6 bases at V and 6 bases at J; junction bases unmatched: 4.

V and J are TRBV9 and TRBJ2-5; D gene unclear. This CDR3 is 16 amino acids long. Trimming took 3 bases from V and 1 from J, leaving 16 bases between them. The germline CDR1 and CDR2 sequences are SGDLS and YYNGEE. This CDR3 is CASSGSPQSTQETQYF. The CDR3 DNA is TGTGCCAGCAGCGGATCGCCTCAGTCGACCCAAGAGACCCAGTACTTC.

This clonotype was counted between two and nine times. J is TRBJ2-1 and V is TRBV4-1; TRBD2 is a possible D gene (6 bases). V lost 1 base, J lost 0 bases, and 10 bases lay in between. The CDR3 extends over 16 amino acids. Germline V gene sequence: CDR1 MGHRA, CDR2 YSYEKL. CDR3 in amino acids: CASSQGHGGSYNEQFF. CDR3 in DNA: TGCGCCAGCAGCCAAGGGCACGGGGGCTCCTACAATGAGCAGTTCTTC.

This sequence joins TRBV5-6 and TRBJ2-3; no clear D. Trimming cost V 0 bases and J 6 bases, with 17 bases left between them. This CDR3 contains 16 residues. Germline CDR1 reads SGHDT; CDR2 reads YYEEEE. The CDR3 DNA sequence: TGTGCCAGCAGCTTGGCCGAAACCCGCCATCGCGATACGCAGTATTTT. Protein product: CASSLAETRHRDTQYF.

The chain couples TRBV4-2 to TRBJ2-1; D is possibly TRBD2 (6 bases). V lost 4 bases, J lost 0 bases, and 10 bases lay in between. This CDR3 is 15 amino acids long. Germline loops: CDR1 LGHNA, CDR2 YNFKEQ. The CDR3 DNA sequence: TGTGCCAGCAGCCCGGGACTGTTCTCCTACAATGAGCAGTTCTTC. Protein: CASSPGLFSYNEQFF.

This chain's CDR3 is CASSSTSLDPSETQYF. CDR3 nucleotides: TGTGCCAGCAGTAGTACTAGTTTGGATCCGTCAGAGACCCAGTACTTC. V gene TRBV6-6 combines with J gene TRBJ2-5; D perhaps matches TRBD2 (5 bases). V dropped 5 bases and J dropped 4 bases, with 20 bases sitting between them. The CDR3 has 16 amino acids. The germline gives CDR1 MNHNY, CDR2 SVGAGI (reference sequence).

The V call is TRBV4-2, the J call TRBJ2-2, with 11 bases lining up with TRBD2. The CDR3 is 16 residues long. Unmatched junction bases numbered 8, after V lost 4 bases and J lost 7 bases. The V gene's germline CDR1 is LGHNA and CDR2 YNFKEQ. The CDR3 DNA reads as TGTGCCAGCAGCCCACTGGGGCTAGCGGGGGGCGGGGAGCTGTTTTTT. Its translation is CASSPLGLAGGGELFF.

J is TRBJ2-6 and V is TRBV12-3 or TRBV12-4; 8 nucleotides line up with TRBD1. V dropped 5 bases and J dropped 1; count of bases not matched to a gene: 4. The CDR3 is made up of 16 amino acids. The CDR3 DNA follows: TGTGCCAGCAGTGCCCGGACAGGGTCTGGGGCCAACGTCCTGACTTTC. Protein product: CASSARTGSGANVLTF.

This clonotype has only a few counts. The rearrangement uses TRBV5-1 and TRBJ1-2; no reliable D call. The V and J ends lost 4 bases and 11 bases respectively, with 18 bases between them. Germline CDR1 and CDR2: SGHRS and YFSETQ. The CDR3 totals 13 residues. CDR3 DNA sequence: TGCGCCAGCAGCGTGGCCGCGACCTCGGTTTACACCTTC. Amino acids: CASSVAATSVYTF.

Here the CDR3 DNA reads TGCAGTGCTAGGCCGGGACTAGCGGCCTACGAGCAGTACTTC. Protein sequence: CSARPGLAAYEQYF. The chain is built from TRBV20-1 and TRBJ2-4, with 11 positions matching TRBD2. The J call may be wrong; the DNA end is better matched by TRBJ2-7. This CDR3 is built from 14 residues. The germline V gene has CDR1 DFQATT and CDR2 SNEGSKA (reference sequence).

V is TRBV13 and J is TRBJ2-1; D is unclear. This CDR3 comprises 15 residues. Trimming removed 5 bases at V and 0 bases at J, with 11 bases between. Germline V gene data show CDR1 as PRHDT and CDR2 as FYEKMQ (reference sequence). The DNA of the CDR3 is TGTGCCAGCAGCCGCGACTTTTACTCCTACAATGAGCAGTTCTTC. Its protein is CASSRDFYSYNEQFF.

In this sample, this clonotype turned up a few times. CDR3 loop: CASSESLWQTDTQYF. CDR3 DNA: TGCGCCAGCAGTGAGTCCCTGTGGCAGACAGATACGCAGTATTTT. The genes are TRBV10-1 and TRBJ2-3; D uncertain. CDR3 length equals 15 residues. Trimming removed 0 bases from V and 3 bases from J, with 10 bases in between. Germline V gene data show CDR1 as WNHNN and CDR2 as SYGVQD (reference sequence).

The CDR3 protein is CASSQRGRYTGELFF. The DNA of the CDR3 is TGTGCCAGCAGCCAACGCGGGAGATACACCGGGGAGCTGTTTTTT. The chain joins TRBV14 to TRBJ2-2, with 7 bases aligning to TRBD2. CDR3 length: 15 amino acids. Trimming at V came to 2 bases and at J to 3 bases, leaving 3 bases not matched to a gene. Germline CDR1 is SGHDN and CDR2 is FVKESK.

This sequence joins TRBV9 and TRBJ2-3; perhaps TRBD1 as D (6 bases). Germline V lookup: CDR1 SGDLS, CDR2 YYNGEE. The CDR3 runs to 16 residues. The V and J ends lost 0 bases and 4 bases respectively, with 15 bases between them. The DNA for the CDR3 is TGTGCCAGCAGCGTAGATCTGGGGGCCCGGGCAGATACGCAGTATTTT. This gives the protein CASSVDLGARADTQYF.

The V call is TRBV10-3, the J call TRBJ2-7; 11 positions match TRBD2. This CDR3 has 14 amino acids. From germline, CDR1 is ENHRY and CDR2 SYGVKD. The trim removed 5 bases at V and 7 bases at J, leaving 7 bases unmatched. The CDR3 loop is CAISMTSGVMEQYF. CDR3 DNA: TGTGCCATCAGTATGACTAGCGGGGTTATGGAGCAGTACTTC.

J is TRBJ2-1 and V is TRBV12-3 or TRBV12-4; D is ambiguous. V lost 3 bases, J lost 3 bases, and 3 bases lay in between. The CDR3 length is 12 residues. The CDR3 region is CASSFIYNEQFF. The CDR3, as DNA: TGTGCCAGCAGTTTCATCTACAATGAGCAGTTCTTC.

V gene TRBV7-8 combines with J gene TRBJ1-2, with unresolved D. Germline CDR1 and CDR2: SGHVS and FQNEAQ. The length of the CDR3 is 14 residues. Trimming stripped 0 bases from V and 6 bases from J, with 11 bases between. This chain's CDR3 is CASSLARIGDGYTF. The CDR3 DNA reads TGTGCCAGCAGCTTAGCGCGGATTGGGGATGGCTACACCTTC.

Details on this clonotype: At one of its ends the junction is not consistent with the germline gene, which may arise from a read error. V usage is TRBV10-3 and J usage is TRBJ1-1; 7 nucleotides line up with TRBD1. The length of the CDR3 is 15 residues. Germline loops: CDR1 ENHRY, CDR2 SYGVKD. CDR3 amino acids: CAIGESTGYTTEAFF. The CDR3 coding sequence is TGTGCCATCGGTGAGTCGACAGGGTACACCACTGAAGCTTTCTTT.

This clonotype was counted a few times. The chain joins TRBV27 to TRBJ2-5; 12 nucleotides line up with TRBD2. The CDR3 loop spans 14 amino acids. Germline CDR1 reads MNHEY; CDR2 reads SMNVEV (reference sequence). Unmatched junction bases numbered 5, after V lost 6 bases and J lost 6 bases. CDR3 amino acids: CASRSSGGAKTQYF. In nucleotides, the CDR3 is TGTGCCAGCAGGTCTAGCGGGGGGGCAAAGACCCAGTACTTC.